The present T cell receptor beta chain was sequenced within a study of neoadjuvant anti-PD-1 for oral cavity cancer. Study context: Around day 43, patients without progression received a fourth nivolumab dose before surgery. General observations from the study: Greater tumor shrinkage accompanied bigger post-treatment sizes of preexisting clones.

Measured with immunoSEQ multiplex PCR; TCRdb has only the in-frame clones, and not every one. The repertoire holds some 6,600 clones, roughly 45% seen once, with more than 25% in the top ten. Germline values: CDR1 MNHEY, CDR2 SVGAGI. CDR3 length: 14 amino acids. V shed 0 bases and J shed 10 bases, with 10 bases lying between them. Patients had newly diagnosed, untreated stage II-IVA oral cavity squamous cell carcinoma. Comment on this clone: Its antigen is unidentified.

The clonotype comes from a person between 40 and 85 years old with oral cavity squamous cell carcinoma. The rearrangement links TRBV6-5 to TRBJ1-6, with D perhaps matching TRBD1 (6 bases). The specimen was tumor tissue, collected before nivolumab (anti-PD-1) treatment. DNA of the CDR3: TGTGCCAGCAGTTACTCGACAGGCCCGTCACCCCTCCACTTT. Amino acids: CASSYSTGPSPLHF.